This T cell receptor (beta chain) emerged from a study of CD8+ T cells in alopecia areata. Turning to the study itself: Treatment with tofacitinib (6 to 18 months) was followed by 6 months off drug. Study conclusions and caveats: Alopecia totalis/universalis scalp especially showed more expanded CD8+ clones than normal scalp.

Germline-derived CDR1 and CDR2 are LNHNV and YYDKDF (reference sequence). The CDR3 loop spans 12 amino acids. V dropped 8 bases and J dropped 3 bases, with 9 bases sitting between them. RNA extraction was followed by reverse transcription into cDNA, which acted as the sequencing template. Clones were sequenced by immunoSEQ multiplex PCR, and TCRdb holds only the in-frame ones, with some missing. The data show about 120,000 clones, more than 45% seen once. Treatment reported: oral pan-JAK inhibitor, 5-10 mg twice daily. Researchers took lesional scalp punch biopsies and peripheral blood from people who were alopecia areata patients. As concerns this clone: The antigen is not known.

The sample here was CD4+ T cells sorted from blood, taken at week 4, from a patient treated with tofacitinib. The TCR comes from a human donor with alopecia areata. This chain links TRBV15 with TRBJ2-3, with D unresolved. This CDR3 reads CATRGNTDTQYF. CDR3 nucleotide sequence: TGTGCCACCCGCGGCAATACAGATACGCAGTATTTT.